This note documents a single TCR beta chain sequence. After removal of 2 bases from V and 4 bases from J, the junction contained 8 bases not matched to a gene. Germline V lookup: CDR1 MNHEY, CDR2 SVGAGI. The CDR3 contains 16 residues. The data originate from a study of blood T cell repertoires in COVID-19. Overall study: Researchers got acute and convalescent COVID-19 samples from the United States, Italy and Spain.

Method: immunoSEQ multiplex PCR; TCRdb's copy keeps in-frame clones and lacks some. The table has a few hundred thousand clones, about 87% seen once. Grouping used clinical history reported by participants in a survey and questionnaire. Two consecutive negative NP/OP PCR tests, clearance, or resolved symptoms defined Cohort 3 recovery. The rearrangement joins TRBV6-5 to TRBJ2-3, with TRBD2 matching 8 bases. Sequencing was done on a sample of PBMCs or T cells enriched from blood (not recorded which). The sequence derives from a woman aged 18-29 years who had recovered from COVID-19. The CDR3 DNA reads TGTGCCAGCAGTTACGTCGGGCTAGCGGGTTCAGATACGCAGTATTTT. Translation: CASSYVGLAGSDTQYF.